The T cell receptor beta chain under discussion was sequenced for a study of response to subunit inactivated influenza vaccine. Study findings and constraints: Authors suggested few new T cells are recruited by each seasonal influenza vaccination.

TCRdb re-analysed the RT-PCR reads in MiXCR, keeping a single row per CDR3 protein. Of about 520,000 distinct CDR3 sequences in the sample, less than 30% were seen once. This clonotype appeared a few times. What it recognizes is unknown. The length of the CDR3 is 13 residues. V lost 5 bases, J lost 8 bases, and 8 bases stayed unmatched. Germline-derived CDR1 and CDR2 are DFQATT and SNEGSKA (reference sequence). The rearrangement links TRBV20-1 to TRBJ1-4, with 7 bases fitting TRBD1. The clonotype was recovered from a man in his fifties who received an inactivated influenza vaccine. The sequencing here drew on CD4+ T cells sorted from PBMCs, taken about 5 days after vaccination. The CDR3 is CSALSRGNEKLFF. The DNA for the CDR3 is TGCAGTGCTCTAAGCAGGGGGAACGAAAAACTGTTTTTT.